The 18 T cell receptor beta chains listed next were all sequenced from one sample in a study of response to subunit inactivated influenza vaccine. TCRdb re-called the RT-PCR reads through MiXCR, storing one row per CDR3 protein. The sample includes under 800,000 distinct CDR3 sequences, over 11% of them seen just once. The source material was PBMCs from blood, sampled approximately 15 days before vaccination. The receptors derive from a man over 45 who received an inactivated influenza vaccine.

This clonotype was counted between two and nine times. The J gene is TRBJ2-7, the V gene TRBV7-9; tentatively, D is TRBD1 (6 bases). Between the trimmed V and J ends, which lost 5 bases and 3 bases, there was a span of 20 bases. The CDR3 sequence is 16 residues long. Germline CDR1 reads SEHNR; CDR2 reads FQNEAQ (reference sequence). CDR3 in amino acids: CASSRNRAVLRYEQYF. The CDR3 bases are TGTGCCAGCAGCCGAAACAGGGCTGTTTTACGCTACGAGCAGTACTTC.

The chain recombines TRBV4-2 with TRBJ2-7; D may be TRBD2 (6 bases). The V end lost 4 bases, the J end lost 2 bases, and 18 bases lay between the germline ends. Germline lookup yields CDR1 LGHNA and CDR2 YNFKEQ. There are 16 residues in the CDR3. Here the CDR3 DNA reads TGTGCCAGCAGCCGAGGCGGAGGGCCTGAGACCTACGAGCAGTACTTC. This translates into CASSRGGGPETYEQYF.

This clonotype was detected ten times or more. V is TRBV29-1 and J is TRBJ2-7; 8 bases line up with TRBD1. Trimming removed 0 bases from V and 3 bases from J; junction bases left unmatched: 7. This CDR3 has 15 amino acids. The V gene's germline CDR1 is SQVTM and CDR2 ANQGSEA. CDR3 DNA: TGCAGCGTTGAAGATCGTCAGGGGGCAAGCTACGAGCAGTACTTC. Protein product: CSVEDRQGASYEQYF.

This chain uses TRBV29-1 with TRBJ2-1; 8 bases match TRBD1. Germline CDR1 SQVTM, CDR2 ANQGSEA. Losses at the gene ends were 4 bases for V and 6 bases for J; bases not matched to a gene: 5. The CDR3 is made up of 13 amino acids. The CDR3: CSVARTGTNEQFF. The DNA of the CDR3 is TGCAGCGTTGCCAGGACAGGGACCAATGAGCAGTTCTTC.

This clonotype was seen at least ten times. This chain uses TRBV19 with TRBJ2-1, with 7 positions matching TRBD1. CDR3 length equals 15 residues. From germline, CDR1 is LNHDA and CDR2 SQIVND (reference sequence). The trim removed 7 bases at V and 6 bases at J, leaving 12 bases unmatched. CDR3 loop: CASTPGRGPGNEQFF. The CDR3 coding sequence is TGTGCCAGTACCCCCGGTAGGGGGCCGGGCAATGAGCAGTTCTTC.

V usage is TRBV29-1 and J usage is TRBJ2-1; maybe TRBD2 (6 bases). This CDR3 comprises 15 residues. CDR1 is SQVTM and CDR2 is ANQGSEA in the germline V gene. The germline V and J ends were trimmed by 6 bases and 0 bases, with 15 bases remaining between them. In nucleotides, the CDR3 is TGCAGCGTCTTAAGTAGCGGCAGCTCCTACAATGAGCAGTTCTTC. It translates to CSVLSSGSSYNEQFF.

The J gene is TRBJ2-3, the V gene TRBV2; unclear D gene. The CDR3 runs 16 residues. Germline CDR1 reads SNHLY; CDR2 reads FYNNEI. The ends were cut back, 5 bases at V and 0 bases at J, with 15 bases in the middle. The CDR3: CASSLIGKTSTDTQYF. The DNA of the CDR3 is TGTGCCAGCAGTCTAATTGGCAAGACTAGCACAGATACGCAGTATTTT.

The chain has TRBV3-1 and TRBJ1-1, with D possibly being TRBD1 (5 bases). The germline V gene has CDR1 LGHDT and CDR2 YNNKEL (reference sequence). This CDR3 has 15 amino acids. V was clipped by 5 bases and J by 4 bases, with 17 bases between them. The CDR3: CASSSNRRGATEAFF. The CDR3 DNA reads as TGTGCCAGCAGCTCTAATAGAAGGGGCGCCACTGAAGCTTTCTTT.

The rearrangement links TRBV7-8 to TRBJ2-1, with 12 positions matching TRBD2. Germline CDR1 SGHVS, CDR2 FQNEAQ. V shed 5 bases and J 6 bases; nucleotides not matched to a gene: 11. CDR3 size: 17 residues. The CDR3 loop is CASSHPRTSGTGNEQFF. In DNA form, the CDR3 reads TGTGCCAGCAGCCATCCGCGGACTAGCGGGACGGGCAATGAGCAGTTCTTC.

The chain recombines TRBV7-2 with TRBJ1-1; D unresolved. The CDR3 has 13 amino acids. V was shortened by 2 bases and J by 7 bases, with 11 bases between the two germline ends. The germline V gene has CDR1 SGHTA and CDR2 FQGNSA. The CDR3 loop reads CASSLSRENEAFF. In DNA form, the CDR3 reads TGTGCCAGCAGCTTAAGCCGGGAAAATGAAGCTTTCTTT.

The J gene is TRBJ2-3, the V gene TRBV4-3; D unresolved. Trimming pared 0 bases from V and 7 bases from J, leaving 14 bases between. CDR1 LGHNA and CDR2 YSLEER come from the germline V gene. The length of the CDR3 is 15 residues. The CDR3 DNA follows: TGCGCCAGCAGCCAAGAGTGGCCGGGTTCCAATACGCAGTATTTT. It codes for CASSQEWPGSNTQYF.

The rearrangement links TRBV5-1 to TRBJ2-6, with a tentative D call TRBD1 (6 bases). CDR1 SGHRS and CDR2 YFSETQ come from the germline V gene. The CDR3 is 18 amino acids. V was pared by 0 bases and J by 2 bases, with 15 bases between. CDR3 nucleotides: TGCGCCAGCAGCTTGGAACAGGGTACTTTAGCTGGGGCCAACGTCCTGACTTTC. Translating gives CASSLEQGTLAGANVLTF.

The gene calls are TRBV7-3 and TRBJ2-7, with D possibly being TRBD1 (6 bases). Deletions cut 3 bases from V and 6 bases from J, with 15 bases between. Germline values: CDR1 SGHTA, CDR2 FQGTGA. The CDR3 totals 14 residues. The CDR3 is CASSLNGQIGEQYF. The DNA for the CDR3 is TGTGCCAGCAGCTTGAACGGACAGATTGGCGAGCAGTACTTC.

The chain employs TRBV13 and TRBJ2-5; 10 nucleotides line up with TRBD1. J lost 5 bases, V lost 6 bases, and 12 bases had no gene match. Germline values: CDR1 PRHDT, CDR2 FYEKMQ (reference sequence). CDR3 length: 16 amino acids. CDR3 coding DNA: TGTGCCAGCAGTTCGCTGAAGACAGGGGGCGCTGAGACCCAGTACTTC. As protein: CASSSLKTGGAETQYF.

The chain employs TRBV20-1 and TRBJ2-7; no definite D call. V was cut by 0 bases and J by 3 bases, with 9 bases left in between. The CDR3 sequence is 13 residues long. Germline CDR1 and CDR2: DFQATT and SNEGSKA (reference sequence). This CDR3 reads CSARDLESYEQYF. DNA for the CDR3: TGCAGTGCTAGAGATCTGGAAAGCTACGAGCAGTACTTC.

This clonotype was seen many times. The rearrangement links TRBV7-2 to TRBJ2-3; weak D call: TRBD2 (7 bases). CDR3 length equals 17 residues. V shed 5 bases and J shed 1 base, with 19 bases lying between them. Germline lookup yields CDR1 SGHTA and CDR2 FQGNSA. The CDR3 loop is CASSANLRGGRTDTQYF. DNA for the CDR3: TGTGCCAGCAGCGCCAACCTGAGGGGGGGCCGCACAGATACGCAGTATTTT.

J is TRBJ2-5 and V is TRBV20-1; the match to TRBD1 covers 7 bases. Germline V CDR1 and CDR2: DFQATT, SNEGSKA (reference sequence). CDR3 length equals 16 residues. The ends lost 1 base at V and 6 bases at J; junction bases unmatched: 14. The CDR3 reads CSARATPWDSLKTQYF. CDR3 coding DNA: TGCAGTGCTAGAGCTACCCCCTGGGACAGCTTAAAGACCCAGTACTTC.

The rearrangement links TRBV9 to TRBJ2-5, with D unclear. CDR1 is SGDLS and CDR2 is YYNGEE in the germline V gene. The ends were cut back, 4 bases at V and 5 bases at J, with 15 bases in the middle. The CDR3 runs 14 residues. The DNA of the CDR3 is TGTGCCAGCAGCCCGAGGTGGAAAGGGGAGACCCAGTACTTC. It codes for CASSPRWKGETQYF.